The 28 T cell receptor beta chains reported below all come from one sample, sequenced in a study of cytomegalovirus exposure and HLA in healthy donors. PCR employed 60 Vbeta and 13 Jbeta primers. TCRdb keeps only in-frame clones here, not all; method: immunoSEQ multiplex PCR. This sample carries roughly 200,000 clones, 80% to 85% of them seen once, and the ten largest clones take 2.7%. The sequenced sample consisted of PBMCs. Receptors originate from a woman between 40 and 55 years old in good health and CMV-seronegative.

The rearrangement links TRBV5-1 to TRBJ2-7, with 9 bases matching TRBD1. The CDR3 runs to 14 residues. Germline values: CDR1 SGHRS, CDR2 YFSETQ. Trimming cost V 3 bases and J 0 bases; bases outside gene matches: 1. The CDR3 region is CASSWDRASYEQYF. Written as DNA, the CDR3 is TGCGCCAGCAGCTGGGACAGGGCCTCCTACGAGCAGTACTTC.

This rearrangement joins TRBV7-9 to TRBJ2-7; the match to TRBD2 covers 7 bases. Germline assignment: CDR1 SEHNR and CDR2 FQNEAQ (reference sequence). With V trimmed by 5 bases and J by 9 bases, 16 bases remained unmatched. This CDR3 has 15 amino acids. The CDR3 loop reads CASSPSGETPLGQYF. CDR3 in DNA: TGTGCCAGCAGCCCTAGCGGCGAAACCCCTCTTGGGCAGTACTTC.

The chain recombines TRBV7-6 with TRBJ2-5; TRBD2 might be the D (6 bases). The CDR3 has 15 amino acids. Germline V gives CDR1 SGHVS, CDR2 FNYEAQ. V dropped 5 bases and J dropped 5 bases, with 18 bases sitting between them. The CDR3 DNA sequence: TGTGCCAGCAGCCCAAAGACTAGTCGGTCGGAGACCCAGTACTTC. Translated: CASSPKTSRSETQYF.

The chain links TRBV1 to TRBJ2-2; the D call in the table, TRBD2, was not verified against the DNA. TRBV1 is marked as a pseudogene. The CDR3 is made up of 17 amino acids. The CDR3 loop is CTSSQDIKREPTGELFF. The CDR3 DNA is TGCACCAGCAGCCAAGATATAAAGCGGGAGCCCACCGGGGAGCTGTTTTTT.

The sample holds one count of this clone. This sequence joins TRBV5-1 and TRBJ1-2; weak D call: TRBD1 (5 bases). This CDR3 has 14 residues. Trimming pared 1 base from V and 3 bases from J, leaving 10 bases between. CDR1 and CDR2 (germline): SGHRS, YFSETQ. CDR3 loop: CASSLFPGDYGYTF. In DNA, the CDR3 is TGCGCCAGCAGCTTGTTTCCGGGGGACTATGGCTACACCTTC. Supplemented by reference TRBV5-1 and TRBJ1-2, the full variable domain reads KAGVTQTPRYLIKTRGQQVTLSCSPISGHRSVSWYQQTPGQGLQFLFEYFSETQRNKGNFPGRFSGRQFSNSRSEMNVSTLELGDSALYLCASSLFPGDYGYTFGSGTRLTVV.

The chain combines TRBV4-2 with TRBJ1-1, with TRBD1 matching 7 bases. The CDR3 covers 15 residues. The germline V gene encodes CDR1 LGHNA and CDR2 YNFKEQ. V gave up 0 bases and J gave up 5 bases; unmatched junction bases: 6. DNA for the CDR3: TGTGCCAGCAGCCAAGATAGGGGACAGCGGACTGAAGCTTTCTTT. Protein product: CASSQDRGQRTEAFF.

The rearrangement uses TRBV6-5 and TRBJ2-2; 15 positions agree with TRBD2. The CDR3 runs to 16 residues. Germline-derived CDR1 and CDR2 are MNHEY and SVGAGI. With 2 bases clipped from V and 8 bases from J, the junction kept 3 bases outside the gene matches. The CDR3 is CASSYRTSGRAGELFF. CDR3 DNA sequence: TGTGCCAGCAGTTACCGGACTAGCGGGAGGGCGGGGGAGCTGTTTTTT.

The J gene is TRBJ2-7, the V gene TRBV11-2, with D perhaps TRBD1 (5 bases). Germline CDR1 is SGHAT and CDR2 is FQNNGV. The CDR3 length is 15 residues. Trimming took 5 bases from V and 5 from J, leaving 19 bases between them. The CDR3: CASSLLVGRPHEQYF. Here the CDR3 DNA reads TGTGCCAGCAGCCTCCTTGTGGGGCGCCCCCACGAGCAGTACTTC.

Concerning this clone itself: Within the sample, other DNA sequences also encode this same CDR3. The chain recombines TRBV18 with TRBJ2-7, with D uncertain. Trimming took off 2 bases at V and 0 bases at J, with 5 bases between the two ends. Germline CDR1 is KGHSH and CDR2 is LQKENI. This CDR3 has 13 amino acids. CDR3 region: CASSPGSSYEQYF. The CDR3 nucleotides read TGTGCCAGCTCACCAGGTAGCTCCTACGAGCAGTACTTC.

The sample holds one count of this clone. V and J are TRBV2 and TRBJ2-5, with D tentatively TRBD1 (7 bases). With the DNA end fitting TRBJ2-7 better, the J assignment may be wrong. CDR1 is SNHLY, CDR2 FYNNEI, per germline. The CDR3 is made up of 13 amino acids. DNA for the CDR3: TGTGCCAGCAGTGAGACAGGGAGGTACGAGCAGTACTTC. It encodes CASSETGRYEQYF.

The chain combines TRBV11-2 with TRBJ2-5, with D possibly matching TRBD2 (5 bases). Trimming stripped 6 bases from V and 3 bases from J, with 5 bases between. Germline V gene sequence: CDR1 SGHAT, CDR2 FQNNGV. The CDR3 runs 11 residues. The CDR3 bases are TGTGCCAGCAGGAGGGAAGAGACCCAGTACTTC. Its translation is CASRREETQYF. Filled out from reference TRBV11-2 and TRBJ2-5, the complete variable domain reads EAGVAQSPRYKIIEKRQSVAFWCNPISGHATLYWYQQILGQGPKLLIQFQNNGVVDDSQLPKDRFSAERLKGVDSTLKIQPAKLEDSAVYLCASRREETQYFGPGTRLLVL.

This chain uses TRBV25-1 with TRBJ1-2, with D unclear. The germline V gene encodes CDR1 MGHDK and CDR2 SYGVNS. Trimming removed 6 bases from V and 2 bases from J, with 13 bases in between. This CDR3 is 14 amino acids long. The CDR3 is CASSPGFPNYGYTF. In DNA form, the CDR3 reads TGTGCCAGCAGCCCCGGGTTTCCCAACTATGGCTACACCTTC.

CDR3 bases: TGTGCCAGCAGCGTAGGTCTAGAATCACGCACCGGGGAGCTGTTTTTT. It specifies CASSVGLESRTGELFF. The chain couples TRBV9 to TRBJ2-2; no clear D. This CDR3 spans 16 amino acids. The V gene lost 0 bases and the J gene lost 4 bases, with 13 bases spanning the gap. CDR1 and CDR2 from the germline V gene are SGDLS and YYNGEE. Based on the CDR3 plus reference TRBV9 and TRBJ2-2, the full variable domain is DSGVTQTPKHLITATGQRVTLRCSPRSGDLSVYWYQQSLDQGLQFLIQYYNGEERAKGNILERFSAQQFPDLHSELNLSSLELGDSALYFCASSVGLESRTGELFFGEGSRLTVL.

In this sample, this clone turned up once. This chain links TRBV27 with TRBJ1-4, with 10 bases matching TRBD1. V shed 4 bases and J 8 bases; nucleotides not matched to a gene: 10. The CDR3 has 16 residues. Per the germline V gene, CDR1 is MNHEY and CDR2 is SMNVEV (reference sequence). The CDR3 DNA reads TGTGCCAGCAGTTCAGCCAGGACAGGGGGTTGGGAAAAACTGTTTTTT. It codes for CASSSARTGGWEKLFF.

V gene TRBV11-2 combines with J gene TRBJ2-7, with D perhaps matching TRBD2 (6 bases). This CDR3 comprises 14 residues. V dropped 6 bases and J dropped 2 bases, with 14 bases sitting between them. Germline V gives CDR1 SGHAT, CDR2 FQNNGV. The CDR3 nucleotides are TGTGCCAGCAGTTTCTTGGCGGGAACCTACGAGCAGTACTTC. This translates into CASSFLAGTYEQYF.

V gene TRBV7-9 combines with J gene TRBJ1-2; 10 positions agree with TRBD1. Germline lookup yields CDR1 SEHNR and CDR2 FQNEAQ (reference sequence). V gave up 6 bases and J gave up 1 base; unmatched junction bases: 8. The CDR3 sequence is 16 residues long. Here the CDR3 DNA reads TGTGCCAGCAGAGGCCGGGACAGGGGAAATAACTATGGCTACACCTTC. This translates into CASRGRDRGNNYGYTF.

The rearrangement uses TRBV2 and TRBJ1-5, with 7 bases that match TRBD1. Losses at the gene ends were 6 bases for V and 5 bases for J; bases not matched to a gene: 7. The CDR3 totals 14 residues. Germline V gives CDR1 SNHLY, CDR2 FYNNEI. The CDR3 reads CASRGWTGHQPQHF. The CDR3 coding sequence is TGTGCCAGCAGGGGCTGGACAGGCCATCAGCCCCAGCATTTT.

V is TRBV4-1 and J is TRBJ2-7; unclear D gene. CDR1 and CDR2 from the germline V gene are MGHRA and YSYEKL. This CDR3 is 14 amino acids long. With 1 base removed from V and 2 bases from J, the gap between germline ends came to 9 bases. DNA of the CDR3: TGCGCCAGCAGCCAAGTACTTGATACCTACGAGCAGTACTTC. Translation gives CASSQVLDTYEQYF.

The genes are TRBV27 and TRBJ2-2; D uncertain. The CDR3 is made up of 12 amino acids. Germline V gives CDR1 MNHEY, CDR2 SMNVEV (reference sequence). V was shortened by 6 bases and J by 6 bases, with 8 bases between the two germline ends. CDR3 DNA: TGTGCCAGCAGCCCCCCCGCCGGGGAGCTGTTTTTT. Translated: CASSPPAGELFF.

The rearrangement links TRBV5-6 to TRBJ1-1; D is uncertain. V dropped 0 bases and J dropped 0 bases, with 6 bases sitting between them. The CDR3 contains 14 residues. Germline assignment: CDR1 SGHDT and CDR2 YYEEEE. The CDR3 DNA reads as TGTGCCAGCAGCTTGGGACGGGTGAACACTGAAGCTTTCTTT. It encodes CASSLGRVNTEAFF.

This sequence joins TRBV4-1 and TRBJ2-3; TRBD2 aligns across 7 bases. This CDR3 is 15 amino acids long. Trimming at V came to 0 bases and at J to 4 bases, leaving 4 bases not matched to a gene. Germline CDR1 MGHRA, CDR2 YSYEKL. This chain's CDR3 is CASSQDRGSSDTQYF. CDR3 nucleotide sequence: TGCGCCAGCAGCCAAGATCGCGGGAGCTCAGATACGCAGTATTTT.

The CDR3 coding sequence is TGTGCCAGCAGTTACTCGAGGGGGCGGTCTACTGAAGCTTTCTTT. As protein: CASSYSRGRSTEAFF. The V and J genes are TRBV6-5 and TRBJ1-1; 7 bases fit TRBD1. With 0 bases clipped from V and 5 bases from J, the junction kept 6 bases outside the gene matches. This CDR3 comprises 15 residues. Germline V gene lookup returns CDR1 MNHEY and CDR2 SVGAGI.

The table lists this clone with a few counts. This chain uses TRBV27 with TRBJ2-7, with 7 positions matching TRBD2. This CDR3 comprises 14 residues. Germline-derived CDR1 and CDR2 are MNHEY and SMNVEV (reference sequence). V lost 3 bases and J lost 0; bases outside the gene matches: 2. Here the CDR3 DNA reads TGTGCCAGCAGTTTCGGCGGGAGCTCCTACGAGCAGTACTTC. Protein: CASSFGGSSYEQYF.

The gene calls are TRBV2 and TRBJ1-2; 8 bases fit TRBD1. CDR3 length equals 15 residues. Germline assignment: CDR1 SNHLY and CDR2 FYNNEI. Losses at the gene ends were 6 bases for V and 1 base for J; bases not matched to a gene: 7. DNA for the CDR3: TGTGCCAGCAGGGCTACCGGACAGGGTAACTATGGCTACACCTTC. Translating it yields CASRATGQGNYGYTF.

The rearrangement joins TRBV19 to TRBJ1-3; no clear D. V was shortened by 3 bases and J by 2 bases, with 17 bases between the two germline ends. Germline loops: CDR1 LNHDA, CDR2 SQIVND (reference sequence). The CDR3 consists of 17 residues. The CDR3 nucleotides read TGTGCCAGTAGTATGGGCAGTCGGGGATCAACTGGAAACACCATATATTTT. Translated, it gives CASSMGSRGSTGNTIYF.

This CDR3 is CASSTGLAYEQYF. The CDR3 coding sequence is TGTGCCAGTAGTACGGGACTTGCCTACGAGCAGTACTTC. The genes are TRBV19 and TRBJ2-7; a possible D gene is TRBD2 (6 bases). V lost 4 bases and J lost 2, with 9 bases in between. The CDR3 runs 13 residues. Germline CDR1 is LNHDA and CDR2 is SQIVND (reference sequence).

V gene TRBV2 combines with J gene TRBJ2-7; 7 nucleotides match TRBD1. V shed 5 bases and J 5 bases; nucleotides not matched to a gene: 9. The length of the CDR3 is 14 residues. Germline CDR1 SNHLY, CDR2 FYNNEI. The CDR3, as DNA: TGTGCCAGCAGTTACTGGCAGGGGGTCGACGAGCAGTACTTC. It translates to CASSYWQGVDEQYF. The entire variable domain, with the rest obtained from reference TRBV2 and TRBJ2-7, is as follows: EPEVTQTPSHQVTQMGQEVILRCVPISNHLYFYWYRQILGQKVEFLVSFYNNEISEKSEIFDDQFSVERPDGSNFTLKIRSTKLEDSAMYFCASSYWQGVDEQYFGPGTRLTVT.

V is TRBV7-9 and J is TRBJ2-7, with 7 bases fitting TRBD2. CDR1 and CDR2 (germline): SEHNR, FQNEAQ (reference sequence). This CDR3 has 16 amino acids. Losses at the gene ends were 5 bases for V and 2 bases for J; bases not matched to a gene: 12. As DNA, the CDR3 is TGTGCCAGCAGCCCCTCGCTCGGGAGGAGAACCTACGAGCAGTACTTC. Encoded protein: CASSPSLGRRTYEQYF. Using reference TRBV7-9 and TRBJ2-7 for the parts outside the CDR3, the full variable domain is DTGVSQNPRHKITKRGQNVTFRCDPISEHNRLYWYRQTLGQGPEFLTYFQNEAQLEKSRLLSDRFSAERPKGSFSTLEIQRTEQGDSAMYLCASSPSLGRRTYEQYFGPGTRLTVT.